This T cell receptor (beta chain) is drawn from a study of shared clonotypes between healthy human individuals (dated by TCRdb to 2018 to 2021). With respect to the entire study: The cohort comprised two women and a few men aged 18 to 49 years. Blood TCR repertoires of about 5 healthy adults were deeply sequenced to estimate repertoire size and the extent of clonotype sharing between individuals. Each donor's leukapheresis produced roughly between about 0.9 and 9.5 billion PBMCs. To increase sequencing depth and limit assay-specific biases, TCR repertoire library preparation and sequencing were carried out by different laboratories using diverse techniques.

Using the deep immunoSEQ assay, TCR CDR3 regions were amplified from genomic DNA by multiplex PCR. For each cell subset, the extracted genomic DNA was distributed evenly across all wells of several immunoSEQ 96-well plates, and each plate served as one replicate. For unsorted PBMC, roughly 300 ng of genomic DNA, equivalent to around 30,000 T cell genomes, went into each replicate PCR. Ten immunoSEQ deep assay plates were used to sequence the unsorted PBMC genomic DNA. The purified libraries were quantified using a Qubit 3.0 fluorometer, sized with a Bioanalyzer 2100, and then quantified again using the KAPA Library Quantification kit. Every immunoSEQ 96-well plate was sequenced on a dedicated single-read 150-cycle Illumina NextSeq 550 flow cell. As for the authors' bioinformatics: Because the immunoSEQ output held only junctional sequences and lacked quality scores, the filtering could not match the filtering applied to full-length reads. Sequences were annotated with PyIR, a Python wrapper for IgBLAST v1.9, and V/J genes and CDR3 were assigned using IMGT germline references. Reads with weak V/J assignments (E-value above 1e-6), missing CDR3, stop codons, out-of-frame junctions, or ambiguous translated residues were removed. V3J clonotypes were defined as sequences sharing the same inferred V gene, J gene, and CDR3 amino acid sequence. To compute the percentage overlap between repertoires, the number of shared unique clonotypes was divided by the size of the smaller repertoire. Repertoire richness was assessed with RTK rarefaction, the Chao1 estimator, and Recon v2.1 estimates of unobserved clonotypes. TCRdb stores this immuneACCESS table with in-frame sequences only. Part of the clones is absent; in the studies checked, under half of the shortfall reflects unresolved V genes, and no reason is known for the rest. From that table come the V and J calls and clone size; the DNA was used to work out D and trimming. The sample records around 500,000 clones, roughly 80% of which are singletons. The ten biggest clones cover 12% of the sample.

Here is what the overall study found, with its caveats: Sampling was restricted to blood, and TCR repertoires in tissue are likely to differ from TCR repertoires in blood. Pairwise subsampling led to the expectation that sequencing depth would affect the degree of clonotype sharing among donors. Because the study included a small number of donors, the genetic and exposure-history diversity represented was limited.

Healthy HIV-negative adults with no recently reported acute infections or vaccinations were included as donors. Every donor was a Caucasian adult living in Nashville, Tennessee, USA. For unsorted samples, 84 million or so PBMCs were counted, and genomic DNA was extracted using the QIAamp DNA Blood Mini kit. Blood was collected by leukapheresis, and PBMCs were isolated by Ficoll-Histopaque density gradient centrifugation and then cryopreserved in liquid nitrogen vapor phase. On this clone: Which antigen it targets is not known. No much larger clonotype is one base removed from it; base qualities were not supplied.

This clonotype originated in a woman aged 40 to 49 in good health. Some clones in this sample may be carry-over from other donors' samples. The sequenced sample was PBMCs.

The nucleotide sequence is given as TGTGCCAGCGCCACAAGGGGCACCGGGGAGCTGTTTTTT. Its translation is CASATRGTGELFF. The sequence is built from TRBV11-2 and TRBJ2-2; TRBD1 is possibly the D segment (5 matching bases). V is reduced by 8 bases and J by 4 bases, leaving a spacing of 11 bases between them. Sequences SGHAT (CDR1) and FQNNGV (CDR2) are obtained from the germline V gene. The CDR3, cysteine through phenylalanine, is 13 amino acids long. The read is trimmed to its CDR3 DNA, 39 bases read in frame from base 1.